This T cell receptor beta chain was sequenced during a study of cytomegalovirus exposure and HLA in healthy donors. Study-wide results and caveats: Earlier results showed most TCR beta V segments being productive about 87% or about 30% of the time. Sequencing likely caused a cluster of highly shared sequence variants.

13 Jbeta primers and 60 Vbeta primers were used for the PCR. Measured with immunoSEQ multiplex PCR; TCRdb has only the in-frame clones, and not every one. This repertoire shows over 150,000 clones, around 79% found once; its top ten account for 2.1%. In regard to this clone: The antigen remains undetermined.

Germline loops: CDR1 SGHNT, CDR2 YYREEE (reference sequence). V dropped 3 bases and J dropped 6 bases, with 8 bases sitting between them. This CDR3 comprises 12 residues. Material for sequencing was PBMCs. This clonotype was sampled from a man aged 40-55 years in good health and CMV-seronegative. The chain combines TRBV5-4 with TRBJ2-3; possible D gene TRBD1, 5 bases. The CDR3 is CASSSGSDTQYF. DNA of the CDR3: TGTGCCAGCAGCTCAGGGTCCGATACGCAGTATTTT.